In its sample, the clone carrying this T cell receptor (beta chain) was seen once. Repertoires were generated with immunoSEQ multiplex PCR, while TCRdb's copy carries only in-frame clones and drops some. The sample lists roughly 97,000 clones, about 91% seen once, with around 5.8% in the top ten. The sample belongs to a study of blood T cell repertoires in COVID-19. On the study more broadly: T cells, B-cell-depleted T cells, or PBMCs supplied cDNA or gDNA.

Trimming cost V 3 bases and J 0 bases, with 8 bases left between them. Germline lookup yields CDR1 KGHDR and CDR2 SFDVKD. The CDR3 runs 15 residues. Source material: peripheral blood. The receptor's source is a human donor in a cohort sampled during active COVID-19. The chain carries TRBV24-1 and TRBJ2-1; D not resolved. The CDR3 sequence: CATSDPQSSYNEQFF. In nucleotides, the CDR3 is TGTGCCACCAGTGATCCACAGAGCTCCTACAATGAGCAGTTCTTC.